The rows below give T cell receptor beta chains drawn from one sample of a study of brain metastases from non-small cell lung cancer. Libraries were prepared by immunoSEQ multiplex PCR; TCRdb keeps only in-frame clonotypes and omits some of them. The sample has several thousand clones, about 74% seen once. Source material: primary lung tumor tissue. Receptors were obtained from a donor over 35 with non-small cell lung cancer. Both conserved end residues are part of each CDR3. Expanded clones are given a class, and other clones once, few, many or no size at all.

>TRBV7-2|few|TRBJ1-2
CASSLTPEYGYTF
>TRBV2|.|TRBJ2-5
CASSEGQEIQYF
>TRBV2|few|TRBJ2-3
CASGPRDTQYF
>TRBV4-1|.|TRBJ1-2
CASSQDNGVNYGYTF
>TRBV29-1|.|TRBJ2-3
CSVEDRARGAATQYF
>TRBV5-1|.|TRBJ1-6
CASSSIPGGDSPLHF
>TRBV4-2|.|TRBJ1-1
CASSQDFVAFF
>TRBV15|once|TRBJ1-2
CATSRGDYGYTF
>TRBV5-1|once|TRBJ2-7
CASSPSGVINYEQYF
>TRBV5-6|.|TRBJ2-1
CASSSRGVSSYNEQFF
>TRBV30|.|TRBJ2-6
CVWRDFGANVLTF
>TRBV6-4|.|TRBJ2-3
CASSDSAGTDTQYF
>TRBV10-3|.|TRBJ2-2
CAIPRTSGTNTGELFF
>TRBV5-4|.|TRBJ2-3
CASSFGAGSTDTQYF
>TRBV27|.|TRBJ1-5
CASSSRTGVDQPQHF
>TRBV6-6|.|TRBJ2-1
CASSLGVAGGSSLYNNEQFF
>TRBV30|.|TRBJ1-4
CAWSGTGVEKLFF
>TRBV2|.|TRBJ1-1
CASKKTYHTEAFF
>TRBV7-3|.|TRBJ2-3
CASSLRGSVGSGAFHTQYF
>TRBV12-3/TRBV12-4|.|TRBJ1-1
CASSLKGTEAFF
>TRBV5-1|few|TRBJ1-5
CASSEGSGQPQHF
>TRBV5-4|.|TRBJ2-3
CASSLERGPTDTQYF
>TRBV7-9|.|TRBJ2-7
CASSLGGTSYPYEQYF
>TRBV15|.|TRBJ1-1
CATSRRTGSNEAFF
>TRBV5-1|.|TRBJ1-4
CASSLLLNEKLFF
>TRBV9|.|TRBJ2-7
CASSVVGASDEQYF
>TRBV24-1|.|TRBJ2-5
CATSDPTPGRGLGETQYF
>TRBV23-1|.|TRBJ1-1
CASSQRGHQKAEAFF
>TRBV7-2|.|TRBJ1-2
CASTLIQGQGIGGYTF
>TRBV5-5|.|TRBJ1-2
CASSLEDRTYGYTF
>TRBV7-6|few|TRBJ1-1
CASSQTEGAEAFF
>TRBV21-1|.|TRBJ1-5
CASTPPQHF
>TRBV5-1|few|TRBJ1-1
CASSLGGGTEAFF
>TRBV18|once|TRBJ1-2
CASSPTGGSSSNYGYTF
>TRBV2|.|TRBJ2-3
CASGPCDTQYF